A selection of T cell receptor beta chains follows, all from one sample in a study of response to subunit inactivated influenza vaccine. TCRdb reanalysed the RT-PCR reads using MiXCR and keeps one entry per CDR3 protein. The sample yields roughly 650,000 distinct CDR3 sequences, less than 20% seen once. This specimen was PBMCs from blood, taken roughly 12 days after vaccination. The receptors derive from a man aged 45 to 65 who received an inactivated influenza vaccine. Both conserved end residues are part of each CDR3. The D gene is left open where the match is weak. For some rows the clone size is stated as once, few or many, or as a class when expanded; others skip it.

d_gene: NA; j_gene: TRBJ2-3; v_gene: TRBV9; abundance: many; CDR3aa: CASSAQDTQYF; CDR3nt: TGTGCCAGCAGCGCCCAAGATACGCAGTATTTT
d_gene: NA; j_gene: TRBJ2-7; v_gene: TRBV7-2; abundance: NA; CDR3aa: CASSALGEQYF; CDR3nt: TGTGCCAGCAGCGCACTCGGGGAGCAGTACTTC
d_gene: NA; j_gene: TRBJ1-1; v_gene: TRBV2; abundance: NA; CDR3aa: CASSDGSRGTEAFF; CDR3nt: TGTGCCAGCAGTGATGGAAGTAGGGGGACTGAAGCTTTCTTT
d_gene: NA; j_gene: TRBJ2-7; v_gene: TRBV6-5; abundance: NA; CDR3aa: CASSYSRNFYEQYF; CDR3nt: TGTGCCAGCAGTTACTCGAGGAACTTCTACGAGCAGTACTTC
d_gene: NA; j_gene: TRBJ1-5; v_gene: TRBV7-2; abundance: few; CDR3aa: CASSLAPRSNQPQHF; CDR3nt: TGTGCCAGCAGCTTAGCCCCACGGAGCAATCAGCCCCAGCATTTT
d_gene: NA; j_gene: TRBJ2-1; v_gene: TRBV4-3; abundance: few; CDR3aa: CASSQVPENEQFF; CDR3nt: TGCGCCAGCAGCCAAGTCCCCGAGAATGAGCAGTTCTTC
d_gene: NA; j_gene: TRBJ2-1; v_gene: TRBV11-1; abundance: NA; CDR3aa: CASSSFGTLSYNEQFF; CDR3nt: TGTGCCAGCAGCTCATTCGGGACACTCAGTTACAATGAGCAGTTCTTC
d_gene: TRBD2; j_gene: TRBJ2-1; v_gene: TRBV11-2; abundance: few; CDR3aa: CASSLRTSGRATYNEQFF; CDR3nt: TGTGCCAGCAGCTTACGGACTAGCGGGAGGGCCACCTACAATGAGCAGTTCTTC
d_gene: NA; j_gene: TRBJ2-1; v_gene: TRBV12-3/TRBV12-4; abundance: NA; CDR3aa: CASSLGLRTQLFNEQFF; CDR3nt: TGTGCCAGCAGCCTAGGACTGCGGACACAATTATTCAATGAGCAGTTCTTC
d_gene: TRBD2; j_gene: TRBJ2-2; v_gene: TRBV15; abundance: NA; CDR3aa: CATSRDWTSATNTGELFF; CDR3nt: TGTGCCACCAGCAGAGATTGGACTAGCGCAACGAACACCGGGGAGCTGTTTTTT
d_gene: NA; j_gene: TRBJ2-5; v_gene: TRBV10-3; abundance: many; CDR3aa: CAISNRSLLETQYF; CDR3nt: TGTGCCATCAGCAACCGGAGCCTTTTGGAGACCCAGTACTTC
d_gene: NA; j_gene: TRBJ2-5; v_gene: TRBV7-9; abundance: few; CDR3aa: CASSLPTPGPKETQYF; CDR3nt: TGTGCCAGCAGCTTGCCGACCCCCGGCCCCAAAGAGACCCAGTACTTC
d_gene: NA; j_gene: TRBJ1-4; v_gene: TRBV20-1; abundance: few; CDR3aa: CSARELLLNEKLFF; CDR3nt: TGCAGTGCTAGAGAACTTCTGCTTAATGAAAAACTGTTTTTT
d_gene: TRBD1; j_gene: TRBJ1-1; v_gene: TRBV5-1; abundance: many; CDR3aa: CASSSGTGATEAFF; CDR3nt: TGCGCCAGCAGCTCGGGCACAGGGGCGACTGAAGCTTTCTTT
d_gene: NA; j_gene: TRBJ2-1; v_gene: TRBV4-3; abundance: NA; CDR3aa: CASSQDRPDQLYNEQFF; CDR3nt: TGCGCCAGCAGCCAAGATCGTCCCGACCAATTATACAATGAGCAGTTCTTC
d_gene: TRBD2; j_gene: TRBJ2-3; v_gene: TRBV20-1; abundance: few; CDR3aa: CSARDPASGRSDTQYF; CDR3nt: TGCAGTGCTAGAGATCCCGCTAGCGGGAGATCAGATACGCAGTATTTT
d_gene: NA; j_gene: TRBJ2-6; v_gene: TRBV5-1; abundance: once; CDR3aa: CASSLGAHSGANVLTF; CDR3nt: TGCGCCAGCAGCTTGGGAGCCCACTCTGGGGCCAACGTCCTGACTTTC